The sequence of this T cell receptor (beta chain) was determined in a study of T cells in localized non-small cell lung cancer. This clone was detected a few times. Its antigen is not known. The method was immunoSEQ multiplex PCR; TCRdb's version includes in-frame clones alone and lacks a portion of them. The sample contains about 10,000 clones, less than 35% of which appear only once. Overall study findings and caveats: Adjacent lung had a median approximately 57 of the 100 largest tumor clones. It was uninvolved adjacent lung that showed the highest T cell clonality, exceeding tumor.

CDR1 and CDR2 (germline): LNHDA, SQIVND (reference sequence). The ends were cut back, 6 bases at V and 8 bases at J, with 16 bases in the middle. This CDR3 comprises 13 residues. The J gene is TRBJ1-2, the V gene TRBV19; D is ambiguous. The starting material was lung tumor tissue, obtained before any cancer treatment. The origin of this receptor is a man aged 40 to 75 with stage I lung adenocarcinoma. The CDR3 spells CASSHRAQRGYTF. In DNA, the CDR3 is TGTGCCAGTAGCCACCGGGCACAACGGGGCTACACCTTC.